Below are 9 T cell receptor beta chains sequenced from a single sample in a study of tissue T cells after allogeneic stem cell transplantation. Sequencing was performed with immunoSEQ multiplex PCR; in TCRdb, only in-frame clones are kept and a portion is missing. The sample holds tens of thousands of clones, around 90% seen once. Here the sequenced sample was blood, taken before transplantation. These receptors were obtained from a woman between 40 and 69 years old who later had graft-versus-host disease after an allogeneic stem cell transplant.

The V call is TRBV9, the J call TRBJ2-7; 10 nucleotides line up with TRBD2. Germline CDR1 is SGDLS and CDR2 is YYNGEE. The CDR3 is 15 residues long. The ends lost 4 bases at V and 2 bases at J; junction bases unmatched: 6. CDR3 DNA: TGTGCCAGCAGCATGGGACTAGCGAACACCTACGAGCAGTACTTC. Protein: CASSMGLANTYEQYF.

The CDR3 spells CASSRSGLAGTTGELFF. The CDR3 nucleotides read TGTGCCAGCAGTCGTTCGGGACTAGCGGGAACCACCGGGGAGCTGTTTTTT. The chain couples TRBV6-2 or TRBV6-3 to TRBJ2-2, with 13 bases identical to TRBD2. Germline CDR1 is MNHEY and CDR2 is SVGEGT. V lost 5 bases and J lost 4; bases outside the gene matches: 7. The CDR3 sequence is 17 residues long.

The DNA of the CDR3 is TGTGCCAGCAGCTTCCGGGACAGGGGATACGAGCAGTACTTC. This codes for CASSFRDRGYEQYF. V usage is TRBV5-4 and J usage is TRBJ2-7, with 10 bases fitting TRBD1. Trimming removed 2 bases from V and 4 bases from J; junction bases left unmatched: 3. The length of the CDR3 is 14 residues. Germline assignment: CDR1 SGHNT and CDR2 YYREEE (reference sequence).

J is TRBJ1-2 and V is TRBV4-3; TRBD1 agrees at 7 bases. In germline, CDR1 is LGHNA, CDR2 YSLEER. With 0 bases clipped from V and 5 bases from J, the junction kept 9 bases outside the gene matches. This CDR3 is 16 amino acids long. The DNA for the CDR3 is TGCGCCAGCAGCCAAGATTTAGCAGGGGGGGTTTATGGCTACACCTTC. Encoded protein: CASSQDLAGGVYGYTF.

This clone was recorded a few times. The chain uses TRBV5-4 and TRBJ1-6, with no clear D. Looked up from germline, CDR1 is SGHNT and CDR2 is YYREEE (reference sequence). Trimming left V 2 bases short and J 1 base short, with 10 bases between. CDR3 length equals 16 residues. CDR3 region: CASSFIRLSYNSPLHF. The CDR3 DNA follows: TGTGCCAGCAGCTTCATACGTTTGTCCTATAATTCACCCCTCCACTTT.

CDR3 sequence (DNA): TGTGCCAGCTCACCACCCCTAGGGACAGGGGACTATGGCTACACCTTC. It specifies CASSPPLGTGDYGYTF. V gene TRBV18 combines with J gene TRBJ1-2; 10 nucleotides agree with TRBD1. The CDR3 spans 16 residues. Germline CDR1 is KGHSH and CDR2 is LQKENI. Trimming cost V 0 bases and J 3 bases; bases outside gene matches: 4.

The V call is TRBV12-2, the J call TRBJ2-1; whether TRBD2, the table's D call, matches the DNA was not checked. TRBV12-2 constitutes a pseudogene. The CDR3 length is 22 residues. The CDR3 region is CASRSPGGGLSVREGYYNEQFF. The CDR3 DNA sequence: TGTGCAAGTCGCTCCCCGGGGGGGGGACTGTCGGTGCGGGAGGGATATTACAATGAGCAGTTCTTC.

This chain connects TRBV2 to TRBJ2-7; 7 bases fit TRBD1. The J segment lost 4 bases and the V segment lost 7 bases, leaving 4 bases of the junction unmatched. This CDR3 spans 12 amino acids. In germline, CDR1 is SNHLY, CDR2 FYNNEI. The CDR3 loop reads CASMTGWYEQYF. The CDR3 DNA follows: TGTGCCAGCATGACAGGGTGGTACGAGCAGTACTTC.

The genes are TRBV28 and TRBJ2-1, with D hard to call. V was pared by 5 bases and J by 0 bases, with 11 bases between. In germline, CDR1 is MDHEN, CDR2 SYDVKM. The CDR3 has 15 amino acids. CDR3 region: CASSHLDSSYNEQFF. The CDR3 region has the DNA TGTGCCAGCAGTCACTTGGATAGCTCCTACAATGAGCAGTTCTTC.